Detailed here is one T cell receptor beta chain. Its specificity is unknown. CD45RO-negative CD8 cells positively selected for CCR7 made up the naive population, which excluded terminally differentiated effector memory CD45RA+ cells. The donors were all Caucasian adults (living in Nashville, Tennessee). This entry is derived from a study of shared clonotypes between healthy human individuals. The CDR3 runs 15 residues. Losses at the gene ends were 2 bases for V and 2 bases for J; bases not matched to a gene: 3. Germline CDR1 is KGHSH and CDR2 is LQKENI. Study findings and constraints: On the whole, naive subsets had larger estimated richness than memory subsets had.

Clones were read by immunoSEQ multiplex PCR, and TCRdb kept only the in-frame ones, dropping some. The sample has roughly 650,000 clones; roughly 96% are singletons. The sample was naive CD8+ T cells sorted from blood. This clonotype was sampled from a woman aged 25 to 39 in good health. The chain recombines TRBV18 with TRBJ1-3, with 7 bases aligning to TRBD1. CDR3 coding DNA: TGTGCCAGCTCACCAGAGGGGGCGGCTGGAAACACCATATATTTT. Encoded protein: CASSPEGAAGNTIYF.